The sequence of this T cell receptor (beta chain) was determined in a study of beta chain features in type 1 diabetes. Every isolated RNA sample was fully reverse transcribed, so sequencing captured expressed TCRB transcripts. Produced via immunoSEQ multiplex PCR; TCRdb's table is partial and in-frame only. The sample shows 140,000 or so clones, 9.2% of them seen only once. Looked up from germline, CDR1 is LNHDA and CDR2 is SQIVND (reference sequence). The CDR3 has 15 amino acids. V shed 3 bases and J shed 1 base, with 13 bases lying between them. This receptor was taken from a man aged 18 to 35 in good health. The chain has TRBV19 and TRBJ2-7; D is unclear. The sample was central memory CD4+ T cells from blood. This CDR3 reads CASSIRPLESYEQYF. CDR3 DNA: TGTGCCAGTAGTATTCGCCCCTTGGAGTCCTACGAGCAGTACTTC.